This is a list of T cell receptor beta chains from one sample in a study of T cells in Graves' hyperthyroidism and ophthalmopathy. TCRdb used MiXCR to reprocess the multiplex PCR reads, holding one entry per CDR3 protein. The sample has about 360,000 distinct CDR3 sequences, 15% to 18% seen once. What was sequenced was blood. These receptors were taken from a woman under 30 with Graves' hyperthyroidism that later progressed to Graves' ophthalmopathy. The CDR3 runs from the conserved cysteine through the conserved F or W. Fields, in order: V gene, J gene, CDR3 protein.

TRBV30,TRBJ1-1,CAWSGQMNTEAFF
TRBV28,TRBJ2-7,CASSLPGTSGIYEQYF
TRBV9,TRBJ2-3,CASSALAPWDTQYF
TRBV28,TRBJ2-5,CASRPGQGRETQYF
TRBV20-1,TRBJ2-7,CSARDVTGVPYEQYF
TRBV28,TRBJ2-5,CASSKGLADIQETPYF
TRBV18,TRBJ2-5,CASSPTGGFQETQYF
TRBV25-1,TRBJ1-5,CASSESVTGGNQPQHF
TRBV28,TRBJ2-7,CASSLQPASYEQYF
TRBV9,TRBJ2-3,CASSVGTASLTDTQYF
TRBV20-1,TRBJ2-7,CSAREREANYEQYF
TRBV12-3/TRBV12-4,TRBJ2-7,CASSLAGRTGTAEQYF
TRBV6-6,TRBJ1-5,CASSYGRYSNQPQHF
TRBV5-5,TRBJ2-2,CASRRTGRETGELFF
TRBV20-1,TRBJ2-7,CSARDLTSGYYEQYF
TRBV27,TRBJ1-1,CASSLQSPTGMNTEAFF
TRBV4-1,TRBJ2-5,CASRKTGEETQYF
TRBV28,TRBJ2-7,CASSSWTRLTSYEQYF
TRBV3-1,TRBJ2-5,CASSYGQATYF
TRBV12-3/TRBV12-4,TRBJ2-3,CASSYGATQYF
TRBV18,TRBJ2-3,CASSPTGGLPTDTQYF
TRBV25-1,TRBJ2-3,CASSRAQGADTQYF
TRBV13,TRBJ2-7,CASSLRGRYEQYF
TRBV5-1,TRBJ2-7,CASSRGGKDEQYF
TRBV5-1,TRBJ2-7,CASSAGAVPSYEQYF
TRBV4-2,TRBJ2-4,CASSQGEAKNIQYF
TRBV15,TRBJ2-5,CATSRGGLAVETQYF
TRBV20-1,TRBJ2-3,CSAINAEGTADTQYF
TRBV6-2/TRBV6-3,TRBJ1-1,CASSYFGEAFF
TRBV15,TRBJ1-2,CATSRDKVTPGYGYTF
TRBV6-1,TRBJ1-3,CASSGLLAGALYF
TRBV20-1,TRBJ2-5,CSATTPGWYQETQYF
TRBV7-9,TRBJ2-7,CASSSRVLQPGDEQYF
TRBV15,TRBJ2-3,CATSRGETTSTDTQYF
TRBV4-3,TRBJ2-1,CASSQGFEQFF
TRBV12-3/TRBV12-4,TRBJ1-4,CASSLWVGEKLFF
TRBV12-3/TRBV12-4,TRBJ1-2,CATGQPRGYTF
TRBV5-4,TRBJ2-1,CASSAAGTSGRHNEQFF
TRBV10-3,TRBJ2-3,CAIRTPGQGATDTQYF
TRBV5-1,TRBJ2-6,CASSAGLAGSGANVLTF
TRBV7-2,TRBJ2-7,CASSPTWDQPEQYF
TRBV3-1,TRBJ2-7,CASSQPLDSLGYEQYF
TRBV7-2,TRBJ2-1,CASSSTGGWGEQFF
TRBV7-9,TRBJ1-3,CASRPSGGNSGNTIYF
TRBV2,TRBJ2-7,CASSEERGAYEQYF
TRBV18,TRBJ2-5,CASSPPGLGKETQYF
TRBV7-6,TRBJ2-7,CASSLGQGAEQYF
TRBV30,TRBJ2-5,CAWSRGAEETQYF
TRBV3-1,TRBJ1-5,CASSPSPIQLRGQPQHF
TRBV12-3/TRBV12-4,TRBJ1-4,CASRLGRVGEKLFF
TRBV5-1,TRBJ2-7,CASSLAGAESYEQYF
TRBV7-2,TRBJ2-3,CASSPGLAGSTDTLYF
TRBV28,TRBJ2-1,CASSSFRQVPEQFF
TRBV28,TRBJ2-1,CATRGRGTVSYNEQFF
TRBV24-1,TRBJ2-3,CATAGTSGSSFRLTDTQYF
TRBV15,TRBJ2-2,CATSRAAGGNTGELFF
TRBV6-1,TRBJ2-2,CASRWGTTRNGELFF